One T cell receptor (beta chain) is described in this entry. The data were obtained in a study of shared clonotypes between healthy human individuals. Healthy adults negative for HIV, lacking recent acute infections or vaccinations, served as donors. Germline CDR1 reads SGHAT; CDR2 reads FQNNGV. V lost 4 bases and J 5 bases, leaving 26 bases between the germline ends. The length of the CDR3 is 18 residues. The assay was immunoSEQ multiplex PCR, and TCRdb's table has in-frame clones only and misses some. In the table there are 2,500,000 or so clones, around 93% of which are singletons. This clonotype originated in a man aged 18 to 35 in good health. Some clones in this sample may be carry-over from other donors' samples. J is TRBJ2-5 and V is TRBV11-2, with TRBD2 as a possible D gene (6 bases). The specimen was naive CD4+ T cells from PBMCs. Sample subset: CD45RA+ positively selected. The CDR3 DNA follows: TGTGCCAGCAGCTCCCTATTGGGGGGTGGAGGCCTTACGGAGACCCAGTACTTC. Amino acids: CASSSLLGGGGLTETQYF.